The sequence of this T cell receptor beta chain was determined in a study of blood T cell repertoires in COVID-19 (dated by TCRdb to about 2020). Regarding the complete study: The collaborator samples originated in the United States, Italy and Spain and spanned the acute and convalescent phases of COVID-19. The repertoires were released in a freely available public database meant as a resource for research on the immune response to SARS-CoV-2. Where available, HLA class I and class II types were taken from metadata supplied by the sample provider and were not determined by assay-based typing. The prospective study material was composed of cDNA or gDNA derived from T cells, B-cell-depleted T cells, or PBMCs. Deeply sampled blood TCRbeta repertoires from subjects exposed to, actively infected with, or recovered from COVID-19 were included in the dataset. A de-identified subject ID, COVID-19 status, age in years and sex were almost always included in the sample metadata. Samples were obtained from the ongoing ImmuneRACE study (first 160 participants) and from 1,254 subjects provided by 6 global collaborators. What the study reported, not specific to this receptor: Clinical and demographic metadata were provided uncurated, with the amount varying by source and participant.

TCRbeta CDR3 regions were amplified from genomic DNA by means of the immunoSEQ Assay, a bias-controlled multiplex PCR. The study's own analysis went as follows. The number of nucleated cells in each sample was estimated from the amplification of reference gene primers within the assay. To quantify the absolute abundance of each unique TCRbeta CDR3 rearrangement, sequence reads were collapsed and filtered. For each sample, productive Simpson clonality was calculated as the square root of Simpson's diversity index across productive rearrangements. As stored in TCRdb, this immuneACCESS dataset retains in-frame rearrangements with V and J assigned. A fraction of the clones does not appear; measured against another copy, unresolved V genes explain less than half of the discrepancy, and the remainder lacks a known reason. The V and J calls and clone size were taken over from that table, and D and trimming were inferred from the DNA. This sample lists 200,000 to 250,000 clones; 88% were detected once. The ten largest clonotypes hold 15% to 20% of the sample.

Per the germline V gene, SGDLS is the CDR1 and YYNGEE is the CDR2. The CDR3 holds 15 amino acids from the cysteine to the phenylalanine. The read is trimmed to its CDR3 DNA, 45 bases read in frame from base 1. Trimming removed 0 bases from V and 2 bases from J, leaving 9 bases between the germline ends. One collaborating source in Seattle enrolled patients during active infection and followed them longitudinally through the course of disease. Each collaborating institution followed its own protocols to collect whole blood in K2EDTA tubes. Collaborator samples were shipped for TCRbeta analysis as frozen whole blood, isolated PBMCs, or DNA extracted from either sample type. Concerning this clone: Its antigen is currently not known. No per-base quality is available; no much larger clone lies one base away.

Rearrangement joined TRBV9 to TRBJ1-3, with a weak D call of TRBD1 (5 bases match). The material sequenced was peripheral blood. This clonotype originated in a man in his forties or fifties with COVID-19, enrolled during active disease. The CDR3 amino acid sequence is: CASSVAGGAGNTIYF. The DNA is TGTGCCAGCAGCGTAGCTGGGGGGGCTGGAAACACCATATATTTT.